Following are 31 T cell receptor beta chains from one sample sequenced in a study of blood T cell repertoires in COVID-19. Assay used: immunoSEQ multiplex PCR; TCRdb lists only in-frame clones, some missing. The sample shows more than 350,000 clones, about 88% of them seen only once. Sequenced material: PBMCs or T cells enriched from blood (not recorded which). These receptors came from a woman aged 18 to 35 who had been exposed to COVID-19.

V gene TRBV4-2 combines with J gene TRBJ1-3; D gene unclear. CDR3 size: 14 residues. Between the trimmed V and J ends, which lost 4 bases and 0 bases, there was a span of 7 bases. The germline V gene has CDR1 LGHNA and CDR2 YNFKEQ. CDR3 region: CASSPQISGNTIYF. CDR3 nucleotides: TGTGCCAGCAGCCCGCAGATCTCTGGAAACACCATATATTTT.

In its sample, this clone was seen a few times. J is TRBJ1-5 and V is TRBV7-8; 7 nucleotides agree with TRBD1. CDR1 is SGHVS, CDR2 FQNEAQ, per germline. Losses at the gene ends were 2 bases for V and 1 base for J; bases not matched to a gene: 5. This CDR3 has 16 amino acids. The CDR3 nucleotides are TGTGCCAGCAGCTTAAGTCGGGACAGCAGCAATCAGCCCCAGCATTTT. This gives the protein CASSLSRDSSNQPQHF.

V usage is TRBV7-2 and J usage is TRBJ2-2; 13 nucleotides align to TRBD2. This CDR3 contains 17 residues. The V and J ends lost 5 bases and 7 bases, in that order; junction bases with no gene match: 10. Germline V gives CDR1 SGHTA, CDR2 FQGNSA. CDR3 DNA: TGTGCCAGCAGCCCCGTGCGGACTAGCGGGAGAAGCGGGGAGCTGTTTTTT. It specifies CASSPVRTSGRSGELFF.

This chain links TRBV7-9 with TRBJ2-1; no definite D call. This CDR3 comprises 13 residues. CDR1 and CDR2 from the germline V gene are SEHNR and FQNEAQ (reference sequence). Trimming left V 5 bases short and J 10 bases short, with 15 bases between. CDR3 loop: CASSVGFNREQFF. CDR3 in DNA: TGTGCCAGCAGCGTAGGATTTAATCGGGAGCAGTTCTTC.

This chain connects TRBV2 to TRBJ2-1; a weak D match, TRBD2 (6 bases). Germline CDR1 is SNHLY and CDR2 is FYNNEI. The CDR3 is made up of 15 amino acids. V dropped 2 bases and J dropped 8 bases, with 16 bases sitting between them. Written as DNA, the CDR3 is TGTGCCAGCAGTGAATACGGACTAAAAGTCGATGAGCAGTTCTTC. Residues: CASSEYGLKVDEQFF.

This clone occurred a few times. The chain combines TRBV9 with TRBJ1-3; tentatively, D is TRBD1 (6 bases). The V gene lost 8 bases and the J gene lost 3 bases, with 18 bases spanning the gap. The CDR3 runs to 15 residues. Germline lookup yields CDR1 SGDLS and CDR2 YYNGEE. The chain's CDR3 is CARDQGTSLGNTIYF. In DNA, the CDR3 is TGTGCCAGAGACCAGGGGACCTCTCTTGGAAACACCATATATTTT.

This chain links TRBV28 with TRBJ2-1; TRBD2 agrees at 9 bases. This CDR3 is built from 15 residues. From germline, CDR1 is MDHEN and CDR2 SYDVKM. The trim removed 5 bases at V and 9 bases at J, leaving 11 bases unmatched. CDR3 sequence: CASSPGVAGDPEQFF. The CDR3, as DNA: TGTGCCAGCAGTCCCGGAGTAGCGGGAGATCCTGAGCAGTTCTTC. The full variable domain, with the rest looked up from reference TRBV28 and TRBJ2-1, is DVKVTQSSRYLVKRTGEKVFLECVQDMDHENMFWYRQDPGLGLRLIYFSYDVKMKEKGDIPEGYSVSREKKERFSLILESASTNQTSMYLCASSPGVAGDPEQFFGPGTRLTVL.

V gene TRBV6-5 combines with J gene TRBJ2-5; 10 nucleotides match TRBD2. V shed 2 bases, J shed 2 bases, and the junction held 5 bases outside the gene matches. Germline loops: CDR1 MNHEY, CDR2 SVGAGI. This CDR3 has 16 amino acids. The CDR3 reads CASSYHSGRLQETQYF. In nucleotides, the CDR3 is TGTGCCAGCAGTTACCATAGCGGGAGGCTACAAGAGACCCAGTACTTC.

The J gene is TRBJ1-1, the V gene TRBV28; D is possibly TRBD1 (6 bases). The CDR3 consists of 13 residues. Trimming cost V 6 bases and J 1 base, with 9 bases left between them. Germline lookup yields CDR1 MDHEN and CDR2 SYDVKM. The CDR3 protein is CASRPGANTEAFF. CDR3 DNA sequence: TGTGCCAGCAGACCAGGGGCGAACACTGAAGCTTTCTTT.

This chain uses TRBV7-2 with TRBJ2-7; no definite D call. Trimming removed 5 bases at V and 0 bases at J, with 8 bases between. This CDR3 comprises 13 residues. From germline, CDR1 is SGHTA and CDR2 FQGNSA. In DNA form, the CDR3 reads TGTGCCAGCAGCCAGAGGAGCTCCTACGAGCAGTACTTC. It translates to CASSQRSSYEQYF.

The gene calls are TRBV7-2 and TRBJ2-7, with 8 bases matching TRBD2. CDR1 is SGHTA, CDR2 FQGNSA, per germline. This CDR3 has 15 residues. V shed 1 base, J shed 4 bases, and the junction held 6 bases outside the gene matches. As DNA, the CDR3 is TGTGCCAGCAGCTTAGTGCGGGAGGCGGGGTACGAGCAGTACTTC. Its translation: CASSLVREAGYEQYF.

The V gene is TRBV2, the J gene TRBJ2-7, with D possibly matching TRBD1 (6 bases). Deletions cut 8 bases from V and 2 bases from J, with 7 bases between. The V gene's germline CDR1 is SNHLY and CDR2 FYNNEI. The CDR3 is 11 amino acids. The CDR3 coding sequence is TGTGCCAGCCAGGGGACCTACGAGCAGTACTTC. Translating gives CASQGTYEQYF.

V and J are TRBV2 and TRBJ1-1; D gene ambiguous. The CDR3 contains 13 residues. In germline, CDR1 is SNHLY, CDR2 FYNNEI. The V end lost 4 bases, the J end lost 2 bases, and 8 bases lay between the germline ends. CDR3 region: CASSVRVNTEAFF. The CDR3 DNA follows: TGTGCCAGCAGTGTTCGGGTAAACACTGAAGCTTTCTTT.

The chain uses TRBV28 and TRBJ2-7; TRBD1 is a possible D gene (6 bases). The CDR3 sequence is 12 residues long. The germline CDR1 and CDR2 sequences are MDHEN and SYDVKM. Trimming took off 5 bases at V and 6 bases at J, with 11 bases between the two ends. The CDR3 DNA sequence: TGTGCCAGCAGTCAGGGGATATCCGAGCAGTACTTC. Its protein is CASSQGISEQYF.

The chain joins TRBV5-1 to TRBJ2-7; TRBD2 agrees at 11 bases. V lost 3 bases, J lost 4 bases, and 3 bases stayed unmatched. Germline values: CDR1 SGHRS, CDR2 YFSETQ. The CDR3 has 14 residues. The CDR3 DNA follows: TGCGCCAGCAGCTGGGGACTAGCGGAGTACGAGCAGTACTTC. Its translation: CASSWGLAEYEQYF.

The chain employs TRBV28 and TRBJ2-5, with 11 bases that match TRBD1. V shed 5 bases and J 4 bases; nucleotides not matched to a gene: 3. The CDR3 sequence is 14 residues long. Germline assignment: CDR1 MDHEN and CDR2 SYDVKM. CDR3 residues: CASSPGTGGETQYF. DNA for the CDR3: TGTGCCAGCAGTCCCGGGACAGGGGGAGAGACCCAGTACTTC.

V usage is TRBV4-1 and J usage is TRBJ2-5; D is possibly TRBD1 (6 bases). The germline V gene encodes CDR1 MGHRA and CDR2 YSYEKL. V dropped 1 base and J dropped 1 base, with 13 bases sitting between them. The CDR3 is 16 residues long. The chain's CDR3 is CASSQVFAGAQETQYF. In nucleotides, the CDR3 is TGCGCCAGCAGCCAAGTCTTCGCAGGGGCCCAAGAGACCCAGTACTTC.

This clone was detected once. The chain employs TRBV2 and TRBJ2-7; the match to TRBD1 covers 7 bases. J was trimmed by 2 bases and V by 4 bases; bases with no gene match: 5. Germline CDR1 and CDR2: SNHLY and FYNNEI. The CDR3 runs to 14 residues. DNA of the CDR3: TGTGCCAGCAGTGGGACAGGCGGAACCTACGAGCAGTACTTC. Translated: CASSGTGGTYEQYF. The complete variable domain, with remaining parts taken from reference TRBV2 and TRBJ2-7, reads EPEVTQTPSHQVTQMGQEVILRCVPISNHLYFYWYRQILGQKVEFLVSFYNNEISEKSEIFDDQFSVERPDGSNFTLKIRSTKLEDSAMYFCASSGTGGTYEQYFGPGTRLTVT.

The chain uses TRBV27 and TRBJ1-5; D may be TRBD1 (6 bases). CDR3 length: 15 amino acids. Germline lookup yields CDR1 MNHEY and CDR2 SMNVEV (reference sequence). Trimming stripped 2 bases from V and 9 bases from J, with 17 bases between. In DNA, the CDR3 is TGTGCCAGCAGTTTACGCGGTGGGGGCCGGGGGCCCCAGCATTTT. Translating it yields CASSLRGGGRGPQHF.

This chain links TRBV27 with TRBJ2-3, with D unclear. The CDR3 sequence is 13 residues long. Germline V lookup: CDR1 MNHEY, CDR2 SMNVEV (reference sequence). V shed 3 bases and J shed 2 bases, with 6 bases lying between them. In DNA, the CDR3 is TGTGCCAGCAGTTTTGGGCCCACAGATACGCAGTATTTT. It is translated as CASSFGPTDTQYF.

J is TRBJ2-1 and V is TRBV24-1; TRBD2 matches at 11 bases. V was clipped by 12 bases and J by 5 bases; unmatched bases: 5. The CDR3 is 13 residues long. Germline lookup yields CDR1 KGHDR and CDR2 SFDVKD. The CDR3 loop is CAAGTSGDNEQFF. In DNA form, the CDR3 reads TGTGCCGCCGGGACTAGCGGCGACAATGAGCAGTTCTTC.

The chain carries TRBV7-6 and TRBJ2-1; 12 bases are a match to TRBD2. J lost 7 bases, V lost 2 bases, and 18 bases had no gene match. The CDR3 length is 20 residues. From germline, CDR1 is SGHVS and CDR2 FNYEAQ. The CDR3 DNA reads TGTGCCAGCAGCTTACAATTACCGACAGTCCTAGCGGGAGGGGGTAATGAGCAGTTCTTC. It yields the protein CASSLQLPTVLAGGGNEQFF.

J is TRBJ1-1 and V is TRBV19, with D possibly TRBD1 on 6 matching bases. Trimming took 4 bases from V and 0 from J, leaving 12 bases between them. This CDR3 contains 15 residues. The germline gives CDR1 LNHDA, CDR2 SQIVND (reference sequence). This chain's CDR3 is CASSKRTAMNTEAFF. CDR3 nucleotides: TGTGCCAGTAGTAAACGGACAGCCATGAACACTGAAGCTTTCTTT.

The V call is TRBV28, the J call TRBJ2-7, with a possible D match to TRBD1 (5 bases). The CDR3 consists of 14 residues. Germline V gene lookup returns CDR1 MDHEN and CDR2 SYDVKM. V lost 10 bases and J 6 bases, leaving 22 bases between the germline ends. This CDR3 reads CATFPQGNPREQYF. CDR3 sequence (DNA): TGTGCCACCTTTCCCCAGGGAAACCCCCGCGAGCAGTACTTC.

This chain connects TRBV18 to TRBJ2-7; perhaps TRBD1 as D (6 bases). The CDR3 is 14 amino acids. V lost 3 bases and J lost 3, with 12 bases in between. Germline V lookup: CDR1 KGHSH, CDR2 LQKENI. CDR3 loop: CASSPSQGNYEQYF. CDR3 coding DNA: TGTGCCAGCTCACCCTCCCAGGGGAACTACGAGCAGTACTTC. Filled out from reference TRBV18 and TRBJ2-7, the complete variable domain reads NAGVMQNPRHLVRRRGQEARLRCSPMKGHSHVYWYRQLPEEGLKFMVYLQKENIIDESGMPKERFSAEFPKEGPSILRIQQVVRGDSAAYFCASSPSQGNYEQYFGPGTRLTVT.

The V call is TRBV5-4, the J call TRBJ2-1; 8 nucleotides align to TRBD2. The ends lost 2 bases at V and 2 bases at J; junction bases unmatched: 0. The CDR3 spans 14 residues. Germline loops: CDR1 SGHNT, CDR2 YYREEE (reference sequence). CDR3 nucleotide sequence: TGTGCCAGCAGCTTCGGGAGGGCCTACAATGAGCAGTTCTTC. Translating gives CASSFGRAYNEQFF.

The genes are TRBV5-1 and TRBJ2-1, with TRBD1 identical over 8 bases. The CDR3 consists of 17 residues. The V gene end was trimmed by 0 bases and the J gene end by 4 bases; junction bases not matched to a gene: 9. In germline, CDR1 is SGHRS, CDR2 YFSETQ. The CDR3 region is CASSLGLGQGGYNEQFF. The CDR3, as DNA: TGCGCCAGCAGCTTGGGGCTCGGACAGGGCGGGTACAATGAGCAGTTCTTC.

The chain recombines TRBV19 with TRBJ2-7; a possible D gene is TRBD2 (7 bases). Trimming left V 8 bases short and J 2 bases short, with 19 bases between. Germline assignment: CDR1 LNHDA and CDR2 SQIVND (reference sequence). This CDR3 is 15 amino acids long. CDR3 sequence (DNA): TGTGCCAGTTCCGGCGGGGGCTCTGGCACCTACGAGCAGTACTTC. Amino acid sequence: CASSGGGSGTYEQYF.

This rearrangement joins TRBV5-1 to TRBJ1-4; the D gene is possibly TRBD1 (6 bases). The CDR3 covers 16 residues. Trimming took off 4 bases at V and 5 bases at J, with 18 bases between the two ends. The V gene's germline CDR1 is SGHRS and CDR2 YFSETQ. The CDR3 region is CASSAGFGTGNEKLFF. As DNA, the CDR3 is TGCGCCAGCAGCGCGGGCTTTGGTACAGGGAATGAAAAACTGTTTTTT.

The chain links TRBV9 to TRBJ2-7; TRBD1 matches 8 bases. The CDR3 spans 15 residues. CDR1 and CDR2 (germline): SGDLS, YYNGEE. The V and J ends lost 0 bases and 2 bases, in that order; junction bases with no gene match: 4. For the CDR3, the DNA is TGTGCCAGCAGCGTAGACAGGGGGTCCCCCTACGAGCAGTACTTC. Protein sequence: CASSVDRGSPYEQYF.

This clone was observed once. The V call is TRBV15, the J call TRBJ1-4; maybe TRBD1 (5 bases). This CDR3 spans 14 amino acids. CDR1 is LNHNV and CDR2 is YYDKDF in the germline V gene (reference sequence). V was trimmed by 3 bases and J by 4 bases, leaving 9 bases between them. CDR3: CATSRDTNNEKLFF. The CDR3 region has the DNA TGTGCCACCAGCAGGGACACCAATAATGAAAAACTGTTTTTT.